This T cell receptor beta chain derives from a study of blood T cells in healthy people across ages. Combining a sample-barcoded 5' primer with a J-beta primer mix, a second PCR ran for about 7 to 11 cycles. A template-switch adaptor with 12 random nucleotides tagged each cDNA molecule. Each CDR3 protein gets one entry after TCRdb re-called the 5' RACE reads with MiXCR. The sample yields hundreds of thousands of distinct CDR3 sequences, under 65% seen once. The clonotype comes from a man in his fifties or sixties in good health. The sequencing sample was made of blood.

The CDR3 spells CASSMGQPFPSEQYF. The CDR3 DNA reads as TGTGCCAGCAGTATGGGACAGCCGTTCCCAAGCGAGCAGTACTTC. The chain uses TRBV25-1 and TRBJ2-7; 7 bases line up with TRBD1. CDR1 is MGHDK and CDR2 is SYGVNS in the germline V gene. Unmatched junction bases numbered 13, after V lost 5 bases and J lost 6 bases. This CDR3 is built from 15 residues.